Included here is one TCR beta chain sequence, with context. What this receptor recognizes is not known. One base away there is no much larger clone; base qualities are not given. Libraries came from the immunoSEQ multiplex PCR assay. For the multiplex PCR, a mixture combining 60 forward primers for TCR Vbeta segments and 13 reverse primers for TCR Jbeta segments was used. A multiplex PCR assay on genomic DNA amplified the CDR3 region of rearranged TCR beta genes. On the Illumina HiSeq System, the amplified TCR beta libraries were sequenced as 87-base-pair reads. Per the authors' processing: A later analysis counted tens of millions of unique TCR beta chains across the roughly 700 repertoires, and about 10 million of these chains were shared by at least two donors. Raw reads were error-corrected and collapsed into unique sequences with a nearest-neighbor algorithm that merged closely related sequences to remove PCR and sequencing errors. To assign V, D and J gene segments, CDR3 sequences were aligned to IMGT reference sequences. For a sequence to be retained, a match of at least six nucleotides to both a V gene segment and a J gene segment was required. A rearrangement was called productive if the CDR3 had no stop codons and remained in frame with V and J, and every other rearrangement was called non-productive. Following IMGT convention, CDR3 was defined as the stretch from the second conserved V-encoded cysteine to the conserved J-encoded phenylalanine. The earlier analysis of fewer than 750 of the donors excluded sequences that lacked an unambiguous match to a single V gene segment. In an earlier analysis of several hundred of the donors, V segments were called functional above 56.7% productive rearrangements and were called segregating when the between-donor standard deviation exceeded 5%. A statistical classification framework was built for diagnosing cytomegalovirus status from the catalog of TCR beta chain sequences. V and J gene assignment, in a later analysis, came from comparing TCR nucleotide sequences with IMGT/GENE-DB human TR gene sequences. Using the TCRdist pipeline, a later analysis assigned CDR3 sequences along with most-parsimonious VDJ recombination scenarios. In a later analysis, each TCR beta chain was defined by its CDR3 amino acid sequence together with its V-gene family, and reads without a unique V-gene family were excluded. A later analysis removed 550 to 650 highly shared, low-generation-probability nucleotide sequences to deal with suspected cross-contamination and a sequencing artifact. For each public chain, a later analysis derived a clonal expansion index from normalized ranks of inferred template counts within each repertoire. In a later analysis, generation probabilities were computed using a VDJ recombination model fitted to out-of-frame rearrangements, and the results were checked against IGoR. In a later analysis, TCR-TCR, TCR-HLA and TCR-CMV co-occurrence was scored with hypergeometric tests, and a repertoire-size bias correction was applied to TCR pairs. A later analysis estimated false discovery rates by permuting HLA or CMV assignments 20 times. In a later analysis, co-occurring TCRs were grouped using DBSCAN, and TCRdist sequence similarity was added for clustering within HLA-allele-positive subsets. Co-occurrence clustering excluded repertoires with fewer than 30,000 or more than 120,000 public chains, plus five with anomalous nucleotide sharing. TCRdb provides this immuneACCESS table in a form limited to in-frame rearrangements. Some clones are lacking; in checked studies, under half of them reflect an unresolved V gene, and why the rest are absent is not known. V, J and clone size were drawn from that table, and D and trimming were deduced from the DNA. For this sample there are about 110,000 clones; over 60% appear just once. The ten largest clonotypes hold approximately 3.7% of the sample.

The cohort was made up of under 800 healthy bone marrow donors. Cohort members were all nominally healthy when sampled, although unrecorded immune exposures were likely present. Of the approximately 700 cohort members, more than 250 had a positive CMV serostatus and 350 to 450 had a negative one, while no CMV serostatus was recorded for the donor. Every donor gave a peripheral blood sample, and the peripheral blood mononuclear cells from that sample were used for TCR beta sequencing. Genomic DNA extraction from the blood cell samples was performed with the Qiagen DNeasy Blood Extraction Kit. The source of the sample is a study of cytomegalovirus exposure and HLA in healthy donors (dated by TCRdb to the late 2010s). A note on the overall study: According to an earlier analysis of around 600 of the donors, about 170 million T cells yielded 95 million to 140 million unique TCR beta sequences and 276 Gb of sequence data. The number of donors typed differed by locus, with 629-630 for A, B, C, DRB1 and DQB1, more than 500 for DQA1, over 600 for DPA1, and some 450 for DPB1. In a later analysis, previously published TCR beta repertoires from 550 to 750 donors were re-analyzed and high-resolution HLA genotyping was added so that TCR occurrence patterns could be studied. To decide whether each TCR beta V gene segment behaved as functional or pseudogenic, an earlier analysis of 587 of the donors relied on high-throughput TCR beta sequencing. About 5 DR-DQ haplotypes were handled as single units for association and clustering, since linkage in the cohort was strong. All discovery cohort repertoires had been generated on a single sequencing platform. Of the roughly 400 genotyped donors, about 80% fell in the genetic ancestry cluster associated with self-reported Caucasian donors. Rather than using new phenotypic data, the later analysis identified candidate immune exposures from TCR beta sequences and from how often those sequences occurred across donors. A separate validation cohort of 90 to 150 different subjects was used in addition to the approximately 640-subject first cohort. High-throughput TCR immunosequencing, statistical association of individual TCRs with disease status, and machine learning were combined to predict cytomegalovirus infection status. Roughly 300 gigabases of sequencing data and tens of millions of unique TCR sequences were included in an early release covering about 700 HLA-typed donors. The study used immunosequencing to profile the T cell repertoires of under 700 subjects and linked those repertoires to cytomegalovirus serostatus. The study aimed to test whether cataloging public T cell receptors could reveal signatures of past pathogen exposure. Donor age, sex, ethnicity and CMV serostatus were collected together with the repertoire data. Genome-wide SNP genotypes for about 65% of the 666 donors were used in a later genetic analysis, which treated that subset as a discovery cohort. On average, approximately 250,000 unique TCR beta nucleotide sequences were sequenced per donor among a few hundred genotyped donors of the cohort, with roughly 18% of those sequences being non-productive. Class I and class II HLA loci were covered by the typing at four-digit resolution.

Results the study describes overall, beyond this receptor: The cohort was sequenced for TCR beta chains only, and without alpha or paired-chain data the features that could be detected were limited. When HLA alleles, especially DR and DQ, strongly co-occurred, TCR associations were difficult to assign to individual alleles. Compared with equally common non-associated chains, HLA-associated TCR beta chains in a later analysis were more clonally expanded and had lower generation probabilities. A further reported finding was that TCR beta sequences accurately predicted the HLA-A and HLA-B alleles for most subjects in the first cohort. In vitro tests confirmed that a few of the cytomegalovirus-associated TCR beta chains recognize cytomegalovirus antigens. A cluster of highly shared sequence variants was judged likely to represent a technical artifact of the sequencing pipeline. Across donors, most TCR sequences were observed very rarely, whereas some public TCRs were present in many individuals. In an earlier analysis of some 550 of the donors, most TCR beta V segments were observed in productive rearrangements about 90% or about 30% of the time, broadly matching IMGT annotations. The study listed over 150 TCR beta chains as associated with cytomegalovirus. In a later genetic analysis, a missense DCLRE1C variant was associated with V-gene and J-gene trimming of TCR beta chains, and the association was replicated in an independent cohort. According to a later analysis, parvovirus B19, influenza, CMV and Epstein-Barr virus appeared linked to several top co-occurrence clusters. Because counts were too low, fewer than 20 rarely observed V segments, including chromosome 9 orphons, were excluded from the earlier analysis of roughly 580 of the donors. Linkage disequilibrium might explain the correlated functional status among segregating V segments, but an unknown experimental factor could not be ruled out. HLA typing was unavailable for some donors at each locus, so association tests used only the typed subset. A later analysis found that TCR association rates varied across HLA loci, with DRB1 alleles showing the most associated TCRs and HLA-C alleles the fewest. Sequencing depth was assumed to be roughly uniform across donors in the presence/absence analyses, though that assumption may not hold. The authors suggested that the approach could potentially be extended to other disease states and immunological phenotypes. The classifier was reported to diagnose cytomegalovirus status with high specificity and sensitivity in both the original cohort and the validation cohort. For the cohort, immune exposure information was limited to CMV serostatus. A later analysis associated around 16,000 TCR beta sequences with specific HLA alleles at a false discovery rate of 0.05. A later genetic analysis reported fewer N-insertions in productive TCRs among donors in an Asian-associated ancestry cluster than the roughly 620-donor mean. In a later analysis, most CMV-associated TCR beta chains were found to appear HLA-restricted, with HLA associations seemingly driven largely by CMV exposure.

The sequencing input was PBMCs. The sequence derives from a human donor in good health.

CDR3 sequence: CAISSRSQLGQKNTEAFF. The bases are TGTGCCATCAGTAGTCGATCACAACTGGGACAGAAGAACACTGAAGCTTTCTTT. This chain joins TRBV10-3 to TRBJ1-1; a stretch of 7 junction bases matches TRBD1. Taken from cysteine to phenylalanine, the CDR3 has 18 residues. The kept DNA is CDR3 alone, 54 bases in frame from the first base. V is pruned by 5 bases and J by 1 base, leaving 16 bases of the junction without a gene match. From a lookup of the germline V gene, CDR1 and CDR2 are ENHRY and SYGVKD.